Listed here are 14 T cell receptor beta chains from one sample, sequenced in a study of CD4 T cells in relation to SARS-CoV-2 and coronaviruses (TCRdb year 2021). The antigens these receptors bind are not known. Library creation used the immunoSEQ multiplex PCR assay. TCRdb mirrors the immuneACCESS table, restricted to in-frame sequences. Some clones are absent from its copies; in checked studies, under half trace to an unresolved V gene, and the reason for the others is unknown. For this sample there are around 30,000 clones; around 80% appear just once. Around 3.7% of the sample is taken by the ten largest. The sample taken for sequencing was memory CD4+ T cells from PBMCs, cultured in vitro. The cell subset or site label, read with the paper, signifies: memory (non-naive) CD4+ T cells. The receptors derive from an adult with COVID-19.

CDR3 in amino acids: CASSTIAGGFWDEQFF. CDR3 nucleotide sequence: TGTGCCAGCAGTACCATAGCGGGAGGGTTCTGGGATGAGCAGTTCTTC. This chain connects TRBV27 to TRBJ2-1, with 11 bases matching TRBD2. The CDR3 extends over 16 amino acids. Per germline, CDR1 MNHEY and CDR2 SMNVEV (reference sequence). Germline trimming cut 5 bases from V and 8 bases from J; bases unmatched to any gene: 11.

The chain combines TRBV24-1 with TRBJ2-7, with TRBD1 identical over 10 bases. CDR3 length: 16 amino acids. Germline V gene sequence: CDR1 KGHDR, CDR2 SFDVKD. The trim removed 5 bases at V and 4 bases at J, leaving 10 bases unmatched. CDR3 sequence: CATSARGTGAGYEQYF. Written as DNA, the CDR3 is TGTGCCACCAGTGCCCGAGGGACAGGGGCTGGGTACGAGCAGTACTTC.

The genes are TRBV10-1 and TRBJ2-7; maybe TRBD1 (5 bases). The ends were cut back, 4 bases at V and 0 bases at J, with 13 bases in the middle. The CDR3 consists of 15 residues. Germline CDR1 and CDR2: WNHNN and SYGVQD (reference sequence). In DNA form, the CDR3 reads TGCGCCAGCAGTGGCCGGACAACCAGCTCCTACGAGCAGTACTTC. Translation gives CASSGRTTSSYEQYF.

This chain joins TRBV28 and TRBJ2-7; 10 bases agree with TRBD2. The CDR3 loop spans 15 amino acids. The junction had 8 bases not matched to a gene; V was cut back by 4 bases and J by 5 bases. From germline, CDR1 is MDHEN and CDR2 SYDVKM. This CDR3 reads CASSSPAGGPHEQYF. The CDR3 nucleotides are TGTGCCAGCAGTTCACCAGCGGGAGGGCCCCACGAGCAGTACTTC.

For the CDR3, the DNA is TGTGCCAGCAGCAGGACCAGGGGGCGCGCCACAGATACGCAGTATTTT. Translation gives CASSRTRGRATDTQYF. The gene calls are TRBV7-9 and TRBJ2-3; 8 bases fit TRBD1. This CDR3 contains 16 residues. Germline CDR1 and CDR2: SEHNR and FQNEAQ (reference sequence). V lost 5 bases and J lost 2; bases outside the gene matches: 9. Full variable domain (missing parts from reference TRBV7-9 and TRBJ2-3): DTGVSQNPRHKITKRGQNVTFRCDPISEHNRLYWYRQTLGQGPEFLTYFQNEAQLEKSRLLSDRFSAERPKGSFSTLEIQRTEQGDSAMYLCASSRTRGRATDTQYFGPGTRLTVL.

The chain couples TRBV28 to TRBJ2-2, with 8 bases identical to TRBD1. There are 15 residues in the CDR3. The germline V gene has CDR1 MDHEN and CDR2 SYDVKM. J lost 4 bases, V lost 5 bases, and 6 bases had no gene match. CDR3 sequence (DNA): TGTGCCAGCAGTGCTTCAGGGGGCTTCACCGGGGAGCTGTTTTTT. Residues: CASSASGGFTGELFF.

This chain links TRBV2 with TRBJ2-1; TRBD1 matches at 8 bases. Germline lookup yields CDR1 SNHLY and CDR2 FYNNEI. This CDR3 contains 12 residues. Losses at the gene ends were 7 bases for V and 7 bases for J; bases not matched to a gene: 3. The CDR3 DNA is TGTGCCAGCAAAGGACAGGGAAATGAGCAGTTCTTC. It codes for CASKGQGNEQFF.

The CDR3 nucleotides read TGTGCCAGCTCACCAACTGCGGGCACAGATACGCAGTATTTT. Its protein product is CASSPTAGTDTQYF. The V and J genes are TRBV18 and TRBJ2-3; no firm D call. The V gene's germline CDR1 is KGHSH and CDR2 LQKENI. The CDR3 is 14 amino acids. The V gene lost 2 bases and the J gene lost 1 base, with 7 bases spanning the gap.

This rearrangement joins TRBV11-2 to TRBJ2-7; D remains ambiguous. Trimming left V 2 bases short and J 5 bases short, with 4 bases between. Per germline, CDR1 SGHAT and CDR2 FQNNGV. The CDR3 contains 11 residues. The CDR3 loop reads CASSLYNEQYF. Here the CDR3 DNA reads TGTGCCAGCAGCTTATACAACGAGCAGTACTTC. The full variable domain, its missing parts supplied by reference TRBV11-2 and TRBJ2-7, is EAGVAQSPRYKIIEKRQSVAFWCNPISGHATLYWYQQILGQGPKLLIQFQNNGVVDDSQLPKDRFSAERLKGVDSTLKIQPAKLEDSAVYLCASSLYNEQYFGPGTRLTVT.

V and J are TRBV18 and TRBJ1-1, with 7 nucleotides matching TRBD1. CDR1 and CDR2 (germline): KGHSH, LQKENI. V was pared by 2 bases and J by 0 bases, with 6 bases of the junction left unmatched. The CDR3 length is 16 residues. The CDR3 DNA follows: TGTGCCAGCTCACCAAATCACAGGGGCATGAACACTGAAGCTTTCTTT. Translation gives CASSPNHRGMNTEAFF.

This chain uses TRBV7-6 with TRBJ2-1; TRBD1 aligns across 8 bases. The CDR3 extends over 15 amino acids. With V trimmed by 2 bases and J by 5 bases, 5 bases remained unmatched. Germline CDR1 and CDR2: SGHVS and FNYEAQ. Here the CDR3 reads CASSLRRDRNNEQFF. In DNA, the CDR3 is TGTGCCAGCAGCTTACGCCGGGACAGGAACAATGAGCAGTTCTTC.

This chain connects TRBV28 to TRBJ2-7, with D uncertain. This CDR3 has 13 amino acids. Trimming shortened V by 4 bases and J by 2 bases, and 9 bases separated the two germline ends. Germline loops: CDR1 MDHEN, CDR2 SYDVKM. CDR3 sequence: CASSSGPTYEQYF. The CDR3 DNA is TGTGCCAGCAGTTCGGGCCCCACCTACGAGCAGTACTTC.

This chain uses TRBV10-3 with TRBJ1-1, with unresolved D. Germline-derived CDR1 and CDR2 are ENHRY and SYGVKD. This CDR3 region has 12 residues. Deletions cut 4 bases from V and 1 base from J, with 4 bases between. CDR3 coding DNA: TGTGCCATCAGTGCGGAGAACACTGAAGCTTTCTTT. This codes for CAISAENTEAFF.

This chain uses TRBV28 with TRBJ1-5, with 7 bases that match TRBD1. CDR1 is MDHEN and CDR2 is SYDVKM in the germline V gene. The length of the CDR3 is 14 residues. V lost 5 bases to trimming and J lost 5 bases; unmatched junction nucleotides: 6. DNA of the CDR3: TGTGCCAGCAGTCCGGGACAGCGAGATCAGCCCCAGCATTTT. As protein: CASSPGQRDQPQHF. The whole variable domain, filled in from reference TRBV28 and TRBJ1-5, reads DVKVTQSSRYLVKRTGEKVFLECVQDMDHENMFWYRQDPGLGLRLIYFSYDVKMKEKGDIPEGYSVSREKKERFSLILESASTNQTSMYLCASSPGQRDQPQHFGDGTRLSIL.